A single count supports the clone carrying this T cell receptor (beta chain). This sample is part of a study of control samples from healthy donors and cancer patients. V lost 5 bases and J 5 bases, leaving 10 bases between the germline ends. Germline CDR1 GTSNPN, CDR2 SVGIG (reference sequence). The CDR3 is made up of 12 amino acids. TCRdb's table, derived via immunoSEQ multiplex PCR, lists solely in-frame clones and lacks some. The repertoire holds approximately 120,000 clones, with roughly 90% as singletons. The V call is TRBV30, the J call TRBJ2-1, with D hard to call. Sequenced: blood. This TCR came from a woman between 50 and 59 years old in good health. The CDR3: CAWLIGHNEQFF. CDR3 DNA: TGTGCCTGGTTAATTGGCCACAATGAGCAGTTCTTC.